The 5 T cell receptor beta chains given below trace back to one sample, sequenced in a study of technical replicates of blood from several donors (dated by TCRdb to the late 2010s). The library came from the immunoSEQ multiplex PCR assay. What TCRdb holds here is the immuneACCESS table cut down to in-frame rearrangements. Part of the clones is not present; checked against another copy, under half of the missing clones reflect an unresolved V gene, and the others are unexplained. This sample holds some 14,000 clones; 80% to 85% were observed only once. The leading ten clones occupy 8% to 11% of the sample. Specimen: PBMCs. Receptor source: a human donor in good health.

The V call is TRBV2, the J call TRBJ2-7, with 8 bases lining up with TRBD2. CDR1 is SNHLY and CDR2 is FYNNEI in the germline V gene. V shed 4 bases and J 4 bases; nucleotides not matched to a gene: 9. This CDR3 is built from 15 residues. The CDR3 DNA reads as TGTGCCAGCAGTGGGGAAGCGGGAGTAATATACGAGCAGTACTTC. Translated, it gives CASSGEAGVIYEQYF.

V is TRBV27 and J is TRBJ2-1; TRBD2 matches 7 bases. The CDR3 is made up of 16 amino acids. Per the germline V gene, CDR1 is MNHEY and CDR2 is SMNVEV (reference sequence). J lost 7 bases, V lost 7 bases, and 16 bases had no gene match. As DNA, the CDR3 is TGTGCCAGCACTTTCGCGCGGGGAGCGGGAACGAATGAGCAGTTCTTC. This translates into CASTFARGAGTNEQFF.

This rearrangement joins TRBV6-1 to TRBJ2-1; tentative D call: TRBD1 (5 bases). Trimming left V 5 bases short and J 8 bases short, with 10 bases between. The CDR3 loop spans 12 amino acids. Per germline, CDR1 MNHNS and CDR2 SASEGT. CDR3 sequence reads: CASSTQAHEQFF. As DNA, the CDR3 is TGTGCCAGCAGTACACAGGCACATGAGCAGTTCTTC.

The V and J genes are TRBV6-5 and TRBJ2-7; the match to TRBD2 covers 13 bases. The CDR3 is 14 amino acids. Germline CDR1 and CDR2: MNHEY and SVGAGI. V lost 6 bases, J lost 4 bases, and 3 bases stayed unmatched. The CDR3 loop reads CASSRTSGSYEQYF. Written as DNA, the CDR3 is TGTGCCAGCAGCAGGACTAGCGGGAGTTACGAGCAGTACTTC.

CDR3 sequence (DNA): TGTGCCAGTAGGCCCCTCGGAGGGGGCGGTGGTCAGCCCCAGCATTTT. Translation gives CASRPLGGGGGQPQHF. The rearrangement uses TRBV19 and TRBJ1-5; 7 nucleotides agree with TRBD1. V lost 6 bases, J lost 6 bases, and 14 bases stayed unmatched. Germline CDR1 reads LNHDA; CDR2 reads SQIVND (reference sequence). The CDR3 length is 16 residues.